Detailed here is one T cell receptor (beta chain). Its antigen remains undetermined. Per-base qualities were not stored, and no clone one base away is much larger. Other DNA sequences in this specimen translate into the identical CDR3. The sample originates from a study of CD8+ T cells in alopecia areata (dated by TCRdb to between 2018 and 2020). As for the study more broadly: Treated patients were enrolled in an open-label pilot trial of oral tofacitinib at 5 to 10 mg twice daily for moderate-to-severe alopecia areata. Patients received tofacitinib for 6 to 18 months and were then followed off drug for 6 months to check for delayed response and recurrence. Disease severity in treated patients was measured with the SALT score, which quantifies the percentage of affected scalp surface area. High-throughput TCRbeta sequencing was used to examine T cell clonal expansion in alopecia areata in both the C3H/HeJ mouse model and human patients. Scalp tissue and sorted CD4+ and CD8+ peripheral blood T cells from patchy and totalis/universalis alopecia areata patients and from healthy controls were covered by human TCRbeta sequencing. Patients on tofacitinib were biopsied at baseline and after 4 and 24 weeks of treatment, and several of the patients also had a later scalp biopsy. Scalp clonality was compared across normal scalp (n=4), patchy alopecia areata scalp (n=8), and alopecia totalis/universalis scalp (n=8). The RNA source kit depended on sample type: the PAXgene miRNA kit for fixed scalp, the miRNeasy kit for PBMCs, and the RNeasy kit for mouse skin. immunoSEQ multiplex PCR using 35 Vbeta forward primers and 13 Jbeta reverse primers was used to amplify TCRbeta CDR3 regions.

Overall results and qualifications from the work: Because the treated cohort was small and had only one nonresponder, larger studies are needed to examine links between baseline CD8+ expansion and response. Unlike mouse skin, which is dominated by gammadelta T cells, normal human skin has resident alphabeta T cells that are also sequenced, and this complicates analysis of the scalp TCR repertoire. Tofacitinib significantly decreased scalp clonality and the number of expanded CD8+ clones among the top 100 scalp clones. Compared with normal scalp, lesional scalp, particularly in alopecia totalis/universalis, had higher clonality and more expanded CD8+ clones, which suggests antigenic drive. Shared TCR sequences between patients were less evident than in mice, which may be partly attributable to HLA diversity in the patient population. Many expanded lesional clones persisted in scalp and blood during tofacitinib treatment, which may partly explain relapse after stopping treatment.

Read against the paper, the sample's treatment or condition label means: oral pan-JAK inhibitor, 5-10 mg twice daily. Peripheral blood and lesional scalp punch biopsies were obtained from patients with alopecia areata. PBMCs were isolated by density centrifugation and stained for CD3, CD4 and CD8, after which CD4+ and CD8+ T cells were sorted on a FACSAria. Receptor libraries were prepared by the immunoSEQ multiplex PCR assay. To provide template for TCR sequencing, every sample had RNA extracted and reverse transcribed into cDNA. First-strand cDNA was synthesized using SuperScript III with a 2:1 mix of oligo-dT and random hexamers. A synthetic immune receptor repertoire was used to assess amplification bias, and residual bias was removed computationally. The original pipeline was this. After raw reads were preprocessed to remove errors, the CDR3 was defined following IMGT conventions as running from the conserved cysteine to phenylalanine. To get clonality, Shannon entropy was normalized by log2 of the number of productive unique TCRs and the result was subtracted from 1. Whether each scalp clone was CD4 or CD8 was inferred by checking scalp TCRbeta sequences against the CD4 and CD8 repertoires from sorted blood. Sourced from immuneACCESS, this table was stored by TCRdb with only in-frame sequences that have V and J called. A share of the clones is absent; for the studies checked, an unresolved V gene accounts for under half, and the remainder has no known explanation. Clone size and V and J calls were adopted from that table, with D and trimming inferred from the DNA. This sample has a few hundred thousand clones in its table, and 40% to 55% of those were observed once. The top ten hold about 2.4% of the sample.

Per the germline V gene, LGHNA is the CDR1 and YSLEER is the CDR2. CDR3 length: 16 amino acids, cysteine to phenylalanine. Only the CDR3 DNA stays, 48 bases, in frame from base 1. Trimming takes 0 bases off V and 2 bases off J; junction bases not matched to a gene: 1. This sequence uses TRBV4-3 and TRBJ2-6; TRBD2 agrees with 7 junctional bases. The sequence derives from a human donor with alopecia areata. Sequencing used CD4+ T cells sorted from blood, obtained around week 37, from a patient treated with tofacitinib. The CDR3 has the sequence CASSQEGGTGANVLTF. The DNA reads TGCGCCAGCAGCCAAGAGGGGGGGACTGGGGCCAACGTCCTGACTTTC.